These T cell receptor beta chains were read from a single sample in a study of vaccination effects on CD4 cells after COVID-19. Libraries were prepared by immunoSEQ multiplex PCR; TCRdb keeps only in-frame clonotypes and omits some of them. The repertoire holds roughly 24,000 clones, with around four fifths as singletons. Their antigens remain unidentified. This sample comprised CD4+ T cells from PBMCs cultured with HCoV-NL63 spike peptides, obtained after COVID-19 vaccination. All receptors come from a human donor who received a COVID-19 vaccine. Each CDR3 is given with its conserved first and last residue. The D gene is left open where the match is weak. Size tells how often a clone was seen (once, few, many) or the class of an expanded clone, and some rows leave it out.

>TRBV9|17|.|TRBJ1-6|.
CASSASKARKYNSPLHF
TGTGCCAGCAGCGCTTCAAAAGCACGGAAGTATAATTCACCCCTCCACTTT
>TRBV2|15|.|TRBJ1-1|.
CASRAGARENTEAFF
TGTGCCAGCAGAGCGGGGGCCAGAGAGAACACTGAAGCTTTCTTT
>TRBV9|15|few|TRBJ2-7|TRBD1
CASGPPWDRGHEQYF
TGTGCCAGCGGCCCACCGTGGGACAGGGGGCACGAGCAGTACTTC
>TRBV30|11|.|TRBJ1-2|.
CAWSPNDGYTF
TGTGCCTGGAGTCCTAACGATGGCTACACCTTC
>TRBV5-1|12|.|TRBJ2-7|.
CASRGPQMKQYF
TGCGCCAGCAGGGGACCCCAGATGAAGCAGTACTTC
>TRBV28|12|.|TRBJ1-5|.
CASSSANQPQHF
TGTGCCAGCAGTTCCGCTAATCAGCCCCAGCATTTT
>TRBV25-1|18|.|TRBJ1-4|.
CASSEYPGAGATNEKLFF
TGTGCCAGCAGTGAATATCCCGGTGCTGGAGCAACTAATGAAAAACTGTTTTTT
>TRBV5-4|14|.|TRBJ2-4|.
CASSPAGTQNIQYF
TGTGCCAGCAGCCCCGCGGGGACACAAAACATTCAGTACTTC
>TRBV28|15|.|TRBJ1-4|TRBD1
CASSFRRTGGSKLFF
TGTGCCAGCAGTTTCCGTAGGACAGGTGGATCAAAACTGTTTTTT
>TRBV4-2|14|few|TRBJ1-2|TRBD1
CASSQDGTGRVYTF
TGTGCCAGCAGCCAAGATGGGACAGGGCGCGTCTACACCTTC
>TRBV24-1|15|.|TRBJ1-5|TRBD1
CATSEGQGHNQPQHF
TGTGCCACCAGTGAGGGACAGGGGCACAATCAGCCCCAGCATTTT
>TRBV11-3|15|.|TRBJ2-3|.
CASSLTDTFTDTQYF
TGTGCCAGCAGCTTAACGGACACTTTCACAGATACGCAGTATTTT
>TRBV5-1|15|.|TRBJ2-1|TRBD2
CASSPGTSDYNEQFF
TGCGCCAGCAGCCCCGGGACTAGCGACTACAATGAGCAGTTCTTC
>TRBV18|13|.|TRBJ2-7|TRBD2
CASSPGLAYEQYF
TGTGCCAGCTCACCCGGACTAGCCTACGAGCAGTACTTC
>TRBV19|16|few|TRBJ2-2|TRBD2
CASSPRGGISSGELFF
TGTGCCAGTAGTCCCCGGGGAGGGATATCATCCGGGGAGCTGTTTTTT
>TRBV4-2|18|.|TRBJ1-6|TRBD1
CASSQDRGQGRDNSPLHF
TGTGCCAGCAGCCAAGATAGGGGACAGGGGAGGGATAATTCACCCCTCCACTTT
>TRBV5-4|13|.|TRBJ1-2|.
CASSLGGNYGYTF
TGTGCCAGCAGCTTGGGCGGAAACTATGGCTACACCTTC
>TRBV29-1|13|few|TRBJ1-1|.
CSVRLGMNTEAFF
TGCAGCGTTCGCCTTGGGATGAACACTGAAGCTTTCTTT
>TRBV2|14|few|TRBJ1-5|.
CASLMEGRNQPQHF
TGTGCCAGCCTGATGGAGGGGCGCAATCAGCCCCAGCATTTT
>TRBV5-1|15|.|TRBJ2-7|.
CASKPQTYSSYEQYF
TGCGCCAGCAAACCTCAGACATATAGCTCCTACGAGCAGTACTTC
>TRBV4-2|16|once|TRBJ2-1|TRBD2
CASSHLAGGSYNEQFF
TGTGCCAGCAGCCACCTAGCGGGGGGGTCATACAATGAGCAGTTCTTC
>TRBV5-4|14|few|TRBJ2-6|TRBD1
CASSGTGPNNVLTF
TGTGCCAGCAGCGGGACAGGCCCCAACAACGTCCTGACTTTC
>TRBV7-9|18|.|TRBJ2-7|TRBD1
CASSPDRPGQESSYEQYF
TGTGCCAGCAGCCCCGATCGGCCGGGACAGGAGAGCTCCTACGAGCAGTACTTC
>TRBV6-4|14|.|TRBJ2-1|TRBD2
CASSKTSEYNEQFF
TGTGCCAGCAGTAAAACTAGCGAGTACAATGAGCAGTTCTTC
>TRBV10-3|16|.|TRBJ1-4|TRBD1
CAISEPVTGGNEKLFF
TGTGCCATCAGTGAGCCGGTAACAGGGGGTAATGAAAAACTGTTTTTT
>TRBV2|13|once|TRBJ1-2|.
CASLGAKGAGYTF
TGTGCCAGCTTGGGGGCGAAGGGAGCTGGCTACACCTTC
>TRBV7-2|15|.|TRBJ1-2|.
CASHLQGSANYGYTF
TGTGCCAGCCATTTACAGGGTTCAGCTAACTATGGCTACACCTTC
>TRBV28|13|few|TRBJ2-7|.
CASRLPAGYEQYF
TGTGCCAGCAGACTCCCGGCAGGGTACGAGCAGTACTTC
>TRBV3-1/TRBV3-2|13|.|TRBJ2-2|.
CASSLGNTGELFF
TGTGCCAGCAGCCTCGGTAACACCGGGGAGCTGTTTTTT
>TRBV11-1|16|.|TRBJ2-3|TRBD1
CASSPQTGKTTDTQYF
TGTGCCAGCAGCCCCCAGACAGGGAAAACCACAGATACGCAGTATTTT
>TRBV4-1|18|.|TRBJ1-5|.
CASSQVDLGLQRSQPQHF
TGCGCCAGCAGCCAAGTTGATTTGGGTTTGCAAAGGAGTCAGCCCCAGCATTTT
>TRBV7-2|15|.|TRBJ1-6|.
CASSLDRSGRSPLHF
TGTGCCAGCAGCTTAGATAGGTCAGGCCGGTCACCCCTCCACTTT
>TRBV14|15|.|TRBJ1-3|TRBD1
CASSPSTGSGNTIYF
TGTGCCAGCAGTCCCTCGACAGGGTCTGGAAACACCATATATTTT
>TRBV6-5|11|.|TRBJ1-3|.
CASSYGNTIYF
TGTGCCAGCAGTTACGGAAACACCATATATTTT
>TRBV5-8|12|few|TRBJ1-2|.
CASSLVGTGYTF
TGTGCCAGCAGCTTGGTGGGGACCGGCTACACCTTC
>TRBV5-4|15|few|TRBJ2-7|TRBD2
CASSLGTSGRGEQYF
TGTGCCAGCAGCTTGGGGACTAGCGGGAGGGGCGAGCAGTACTTC
>TRBV9|16|.|TRBJ2-2|TRBD2
CASSLTSGINTGELFF
TGTGCCAGCAGCCTGACTAGCGGGATCAACACCGGGGAGCTGTTTTTT
>TRBV4-2|17|.|TRBJ1-6|.
CASSQELLGKIWSPLHF
TGTGCCAGCAGCCAAGAGCTTCTTGGCAAAATCTGGTCACCCCTCCACTTT
>TRBV6-1|13|.|TRBJ1-1|.
CASSEVTNTEAFF
TGTGCCAGCAGTGAAGTGACCAACACTGAAGCTTTCTTT
>TRBV27|13|.|TRBJ1-2|.
CASSFAGLRGYTF
TGTGCCAGCAGTTTTGCAGGACTGAGGGGCTACACCTTC
>TRBV5-1|13|.|TRBJ1-1|TRBD1
CASSRQGETEAFF
TGCGCCAGCAGCCGACAGGGAGAAACTGAAGCTTTCTTT
>TRBV1|14|.|TRBJ1-5|.
CTSSQGARQGPQHF
TGCACCAGCAGCCAGGGGGCCAGGCAGGGCCCCCAGCATTTT
>TRBV7-2|14|many|TRBJ2-1|.
CASSLVPPYNEQFF
TGTGCCAGCAGCTTAGTCCCTCCCTACAATGAGCAGTTCTTC
>TRBV6-2/TRBV6-3|11|few|TRBJ1-5|.
CASSYSDAQHF
TGTGCCAGCAGTTACTCGGACGCCCAGCATTTT
>TRBV7-9|18|.|TRBJ1-3|TRBD1
CASSLLRDSREPGNTIYF
TGTGCCAGCAGCCTACTAAGGGACAGCCGCGAGCCCGGAAACACCATATATTTT
>TRBV28|13|.|TRBJ2-2|.
CASSLQGSGELFF
TGTGCCAGTTCCCTACAAGGATCCGGGGAGCTGTTTTTT
>TRBV29-1|11|.|TRBJ2-4|.
CSVEDRNIQYF
TGCAGCGTTGAAGATCGGAACATTCAGTACTTC
>TRBV3-1/TRBV3-2|12|.|TRBJ1-6|.
CASSLNNSPLHF
TGTGCCAGCAGCCTGAATAATTCACCCCTCCACTTT
>TRBV28|13|.|TRBJ1-2|.
CASSLSLLYGYTF
TGTGCCAGCAGTTTATCCCTTCTCTATGGCTACACCTTC